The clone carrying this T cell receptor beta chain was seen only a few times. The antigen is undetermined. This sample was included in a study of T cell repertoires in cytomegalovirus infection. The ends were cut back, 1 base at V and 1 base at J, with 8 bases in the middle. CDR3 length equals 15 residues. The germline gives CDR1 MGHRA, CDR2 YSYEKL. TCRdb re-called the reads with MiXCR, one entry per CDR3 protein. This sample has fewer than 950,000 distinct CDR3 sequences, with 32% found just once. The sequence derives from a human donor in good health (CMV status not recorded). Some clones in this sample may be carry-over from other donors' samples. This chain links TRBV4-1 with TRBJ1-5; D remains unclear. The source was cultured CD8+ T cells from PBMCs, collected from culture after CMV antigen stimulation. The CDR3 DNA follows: TGCGCCAGCAGCCAAGTTCCGGACAGCAATCAGCCCCAGCATTTT. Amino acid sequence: CASSQVPDSNQPQHF.